A selection of T cell receptor beta chains follows, all from one sample in a study of monozygotic twins with inflammatory bowel disease. TCRdb reworked the 5' RACE reads into one entry per CDR3 protein, no DNA. The table lists 200,000 to 250,000 distinct CDR3 sequences. The source material was blood. These receptor sequences come from a human donor with ulcerative colitis or Crohn's disease, or a healthy co-twin of an affected twin (not recorded which). The CDR3 runs from the conserved cysteine through the conserved F or W.

v_gene: TRBV11-2; j_gene: TRBJ1-1; CDR3aa: CASRAWQTNTEAFF
v_gene: TRBV7-2; j_gene: TRBJ1-5; CDR3aa: CASSLEARWNQPQHF
v_gene: TRBV19; j_gene: TRBJ2-2; CDR3aa: CASSIEGVNTGELFF
v_gene: TRBV2; j_gene: TRBJ1-2; CDR3aa: CASVGQGAYGYTF
v_gene: TRBV12-3/TRBV12-4; j_gene: TRBJ1-1; CDR3aa: CASSETGGLVAFF
v_gene: TRBV7-8; j_gene: TRBJ1-5; CDR3aa: CASSLGAVDRDQPQHF
v_gene: TRBV3-1; j_gene: TRBJ2-7; CDR3aa: CASSPLGSISEQYF
v_gene: TRBV5-1; j_gene: TRBJ1-5; CDR3aa: CASSRTGESNQPQHF
v_gene: TRBV12-3/TRBV12-4; j_gene: TRBJ2-1; CDR3aa: CASKISTKTHNEQFF
v_gene: TRBV20-1; j_gene: TRBJ1-1; CDR3aa: CSASREPEAFF
v_gene: TRBV12-3/TRBV12-4; j_gene: TRBJ1-2; CDR3aa: CASSFPTGAIYGYTF
v_gene: TRBV6-5; j_gene: TRBJ1-5; CDR3aa: CASSYSVSNQPQHF
v_gene: TRBV5-6; j_gene: TRBJ1-5; CDR3aa: CASSLYVWGEGNQPQHF
v_gene: TRBV6-2/TRBV6-3; j_gene: TRBJ1-1; CDR3aa: CASSYLENSQAFF
v_gene: TRBV5-1; j_gene: TRBJ1-6; CDR3aa: CASSLEGTGISPLHF
v_gene: TRBV6-2/TRBV6-3; j_gene: TRBJ2-1; CDR3aa: CASLRDRDFNEQFF
v_gene: TRBV30; j_gene: TRBJ1-1; CDR3aa: CAGYNRATVTEAFF
v_gene: TRBV4-1; j_gene: TRBJ2-1; CDR3aa: CASSQEAGGFGNEQFF
v_gene: TRBV7-9; j_gene: TRBJ2-1; CDR3aa: CASSYRDRPYNEQFF
v_gene: TRBV12-3/TRBV12-4; j_gene: TRBJ2-2; CDR3aa: CASSDEGLAHTGELFF
v_gene: TRBV4-2; j_gene: TRBJ2-7; CDR3aa: CASSQGRQGYEQYF
v_gene: TRBV19; j_gene: TRBJ2-2; CDR3aa: CASSMAGPRGELFF